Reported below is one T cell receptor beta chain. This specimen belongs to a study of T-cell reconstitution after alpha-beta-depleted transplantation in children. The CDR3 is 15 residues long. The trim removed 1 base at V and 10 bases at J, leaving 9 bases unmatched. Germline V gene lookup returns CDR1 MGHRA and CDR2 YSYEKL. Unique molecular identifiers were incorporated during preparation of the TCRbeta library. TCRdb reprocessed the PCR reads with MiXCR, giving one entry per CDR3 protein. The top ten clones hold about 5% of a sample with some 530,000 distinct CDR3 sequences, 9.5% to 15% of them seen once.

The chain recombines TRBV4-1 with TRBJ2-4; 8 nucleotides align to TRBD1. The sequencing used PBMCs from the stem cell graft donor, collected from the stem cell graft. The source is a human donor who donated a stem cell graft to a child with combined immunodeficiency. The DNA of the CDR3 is TGCGCCAGCAGCCAAGTGGCCGGACAGGGTAGGATTCAGTACTTC. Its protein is CASSQVAGQGRIQYF.